A selection of T cell receptor beta chains follows, all from one sample in a study of CD8 T cells in ankylosing spondylitis. Each CDR3 protein is one row after TCRdb ran MiXCR on the 5' RACE reads. The table includes approximately 140,000 distinct CDR3 sequences, approximately 44% detected once. Source material: synovial fluid, either unsorted or a sorted T cell fraction (not recorded which). The origin of the receptors is a male donor with ankylosing spondylitis. Both conserved end residues are part of each CDR3. A D gene is named only where the DNA matches it firmly. Part of the rows lack a size; the others show once, few, many or a class for expanded clones.

D: -; size: -; V: TRBV21-1; J: TRBJ1-2; CDR3: CASSEARDGYTF
D: -; size: once; V: TRBV10-3; J: TRBJ2-7; CDR3: CAISSDNPYEQYF
D: -; size: many; V: TRBV12-3/TRBV12-4; J: TRBJ1-1; CDR3: CASSLTGSGTEAFF
D: -; size: few; V: TRBV4-1; J: TRBJ1-5; CDR3: CASSQDPGNNQPQHF
D: -; size: -; V: TRBV15; J: TRBJ2-5; CDR3: CATSRRLTGIYKEETQYF
D: TRBD2; size: few; V: TRBV4-2; J: TRBJ2-7; CDR3: CASSQEPSGSEQYF
D: -; size: -; V: TRBV28; J: TRBJ2-1; CDR3: CASSLSNVYEQFF
D: TRBD1; size: -; V: TRBV4-2; J: TRBJ2-1; CDR3: CASSQGDRYNEQFF
D: -; size: -; V: TRBV7-9; J: TRBJ1-4; CDR3: CASSLSWSGYEKLFF
D: TRBD1; size: -; V: TRBV28; J: TRBJ1-1; CDR3: CASTKPGTGVYLDEAFF
D: -; size: -; V: TRBV6-5; J: TRBJ2-1; CDR3: CASSYEGDPYNEQFF
D: -; size: -; V: TRBV12-3/TRBV12-4; J: TRBJ2-7; CDR3: CASSPGPSSEQYF
D: TRBD1; size: few; V: TRBV15; J: TRBJ2-7; CDR3: CATSRDRIRDSLTYEQYF
D: -; size: once; V: TRBV12-3/TRBV12-4; J: TRBJ1-2; CDR3: CASSPNYKTTHF
D: -; size: -; V: TRBV12-3/TRBV12-4; J: TRBJ1-4; CDR3: CASSLATNEKLFF
D: -; size: -; V: TRBV6-2/TRBV6-3; J: TRBJ2-7; CDR3: CASSNPLGRFNYEQYF
D: TRBD1; size: -; V: TRBV7-9; J: TRBJ1-2; CDR3: CASSPNDRGNGYTF
D: -; size: -; V: TRBV6-1; J: TRBJ2-1; CDR3: CATHPGLRINEQFF
D: -; size: -; V: TRBV7-9; J: TRBJ1-3; CDR3: CASSLEFGGNDRTIYF
D: -; size: -; V: TRBV27; J: TRBJ2-3; CDR3: CASSFPSLAHDTQYF
D: -; size: many; V: TRBV12-3/TRBV12-4; J: TRBJ1-1; CDR3: CASRNQGLNTEAFF
D: -; size: -; V: TRBV6-5; J: TRBJ2-1; CDR3: CASSYSPPRSGAYNEQFF
D: -; size: -; V: TRBV6-6; J: TRBJ2-5; CDR3: CASSLFQETQYF
D: -; size: -; V: TRBV12-3/TRBV12-4; J: TRBJ2-3; CDR3: CASSLLGGRDTQYF
D: -; size: -; V: TRBV12-3/TRBV12-4; J: TRBJ2-1; CDR3: CASSSENLVADEQFF
D: TRBD2; size: -; V: TRBV28; J: TRBJ2-3; CDR3: CASSLGVGLAGHTQYF
D: TRBD1; size: few; V: TRBV4-3; J: TRBJ1-6; CDR3: CASSQGQGNSPLHF
D: -; size: -; V: TRBV20-1; J: TRBJ2-3; CDR3: CSARRTWAGTQYF
D: TRBD1; size: -; V: TRBV2; J: TRBJ2-6; CDR3: CASRKQGQGAAGANVLTF
D: -; size: few; V: TRBV7-3; J: TRBJ1-5; CDR3: CASSLMPLNQPQHF
D: TRBD2; size: -; V: TRBV3-1; J: TRBJ2-1; CDR3: CASSQDSWGLAGFGSYNEQFF
D: -; size: few; V: TRBV7-7; J: TRBJ2-5; CDR3: CASSLVLGDPETQYF
D: TRBD2; size: -; V: TRBV7-9; J: TRBJ2-7; CDR3: CASSSKTSGGPYEQYF
D: -; size: -; V: TRBV12-3/TRBV12-4; J: TRBJ2-7; CDR3: CASSPVQGLGPVSYEQYF
D: TRBD1; size: medium-sized; V: TRBV4-2; J: TRBJ2-3; CDR3: CASSQLQGETDTQYF
D: TRBD1; size: -; V: TRBV12-3/TRBV12-4; J: TRBJ2-1; CDR3: CASSNWDRDPANEQFF
D: -; size: many; V: TRBV3-1; J: TRBJ2-7; CDR3: CASSHPPGQNYEQYF
D: -; size: -; V: TRBV6-1; J: TRBJ1-5; CDR3: CASDQGSNQPQHF
D: TRBD2; size: -; V: TRBV6-4; J: TRBJ2-2; CDR3: CASKRLAGGPGELFF
D: -; size: -; V: TRBV11-2; J: TRBJ2-1; CDR3: CASSPYNYNEQFF
D: -; size: few; V: TRBV30; J: TRBJ2-1; CDR3: CAWSSTVGNEQFF
D: TRBD1; size: few; V: TRBV4-1; J: TRBJ1-3; CDR3: CASSQGTGTDRNTIYF
D: -; size: -; V: TRBV12-3/TRBV12-4; J: TRBJ1-4; CDR3: CASSFDRRPGNEKLFF
D: -; size: -; V: TRBV18; J: TRBJ1-2; CDR3: CASSPRTALGYGYTF
D: TRBD1; size: few; V: TRBV6-2/TRBV6-3; J: TRBJ2-1; CDR3: CASSYGQDYNEQFF
D: -; size: few; V: TRBV7-9; J: TRBJ2-5; CDR3: CASSLAGAQTSETQYF
D: -; size: -; V: TRBV5-1; J: TRBJ2-7; CDR3: CASSGMGFYEQYF
D: -; size: -; V: TRBV5-6; J: TRBJ1-1; CDR3: CASSLHLNTEAFF
D: TRBD1; size: -; V: TRBV5-1; J: TRBJ1-2; CDR3: CASSPPLQGPSNYGYTF
D: -; size: -; V: TRBV10-3; J: TRBJ1-1; CDR3: CAISESFGSNTEAFF
D: -; size: -; V: TRBV15; J: TRBJ2-7; CDR3: CATSRDRAGPYEQYF
D: TRBD2; size: few; V: TRBV6-6; J: TRBJ2-2; CDR3: CASRGGPGELFF
D: -; size: -; V: TRBV29-1; J: TRBJ2-3; CDR3: CSVEDGLGTTQYF
D: -; size: -; V: TRBV5-5; J: TRBJ2-1; CDR3: CASSFAYRVFEQFF
D: -; size: few; V: TRBV29-1; J: TRBJ2-2; CDR3: CSVFRGPTGELFF
D: TRBD1; size: -; V: TRBV5-1; J: TRBJ1-5; CDR3: CASSPPWTGSKPQHF
D: TRBD2; size: -; V: TRBV29-1; J: TRBJ2-1; CDR3: CSVEDYSTASGKHEQFF
D: -; size: medium-sized; V: TRBV10-3; J: TRBJ1-4; CDR3: CAISGGTATNEKLFF